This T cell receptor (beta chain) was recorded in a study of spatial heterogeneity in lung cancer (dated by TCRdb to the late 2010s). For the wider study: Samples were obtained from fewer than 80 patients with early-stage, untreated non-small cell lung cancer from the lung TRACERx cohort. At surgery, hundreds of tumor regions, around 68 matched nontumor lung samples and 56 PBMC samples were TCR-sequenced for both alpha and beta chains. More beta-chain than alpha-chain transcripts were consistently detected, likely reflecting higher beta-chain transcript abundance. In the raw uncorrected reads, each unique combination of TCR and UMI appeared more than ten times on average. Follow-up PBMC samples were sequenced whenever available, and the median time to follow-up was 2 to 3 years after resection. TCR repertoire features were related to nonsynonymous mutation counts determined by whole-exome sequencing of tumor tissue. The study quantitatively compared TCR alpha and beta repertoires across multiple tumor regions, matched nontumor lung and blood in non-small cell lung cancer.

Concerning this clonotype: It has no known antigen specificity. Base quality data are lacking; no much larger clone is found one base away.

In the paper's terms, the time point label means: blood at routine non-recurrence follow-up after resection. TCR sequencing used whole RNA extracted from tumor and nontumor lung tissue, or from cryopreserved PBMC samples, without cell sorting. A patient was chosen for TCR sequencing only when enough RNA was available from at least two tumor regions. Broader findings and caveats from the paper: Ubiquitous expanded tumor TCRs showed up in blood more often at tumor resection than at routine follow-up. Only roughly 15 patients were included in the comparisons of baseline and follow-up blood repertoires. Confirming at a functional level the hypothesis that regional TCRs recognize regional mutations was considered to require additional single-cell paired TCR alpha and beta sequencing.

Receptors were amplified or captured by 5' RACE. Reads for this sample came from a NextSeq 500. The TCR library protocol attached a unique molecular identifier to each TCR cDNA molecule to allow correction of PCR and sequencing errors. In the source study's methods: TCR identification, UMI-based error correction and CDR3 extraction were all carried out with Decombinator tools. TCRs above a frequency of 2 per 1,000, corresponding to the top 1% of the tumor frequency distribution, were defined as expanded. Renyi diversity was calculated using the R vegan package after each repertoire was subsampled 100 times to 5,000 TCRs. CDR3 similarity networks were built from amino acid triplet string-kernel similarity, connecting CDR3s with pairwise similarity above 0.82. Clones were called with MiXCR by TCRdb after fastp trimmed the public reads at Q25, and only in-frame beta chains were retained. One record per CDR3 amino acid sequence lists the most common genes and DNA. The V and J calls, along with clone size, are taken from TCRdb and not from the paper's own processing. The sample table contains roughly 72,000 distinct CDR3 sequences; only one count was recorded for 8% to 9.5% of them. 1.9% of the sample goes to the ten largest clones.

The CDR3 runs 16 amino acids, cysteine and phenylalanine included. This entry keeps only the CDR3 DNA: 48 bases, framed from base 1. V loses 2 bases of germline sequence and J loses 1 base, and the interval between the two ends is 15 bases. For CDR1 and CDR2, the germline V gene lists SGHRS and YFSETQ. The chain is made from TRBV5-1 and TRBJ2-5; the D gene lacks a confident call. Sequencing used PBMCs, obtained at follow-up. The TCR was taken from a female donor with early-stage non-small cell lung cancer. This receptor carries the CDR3 CASSFGQASFQETQYF. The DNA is TGCGCCAGCAGCTTCGGGCAGGCGAGCTTCCAAGAGACCCAGTACTTC.